This TCR beta chain came from a study of T cell clonotyping in hematopoietic cell transplantation. The CDR3 is 11 amino acids. V was shortened by 2 bases and J by 6 bases, with 2 bases between the two germline ends. Per the germline V gene, CDR1 is SGHDN and CDR2 is FVKESK. Clones were read by immunoSEQ multiplex PCR, and TCRdb kept only the in-frame ones, dropping some. Of approximately 12,000 clones in the sample, approximately 92% were seen once. The chain carries TRBV14 and TRBJ2-1; D is undetermined. This clonotype was sampled from a female patient between 55 and 75 years old who had an allogeneic stem cell transplant from an unrelated donor, so the T cells may come from the graft donor. Some clones in this sample may be carry-over from other donors' samples. Sequenced material: PBMCs, taken 100 days after allogeneic stem cell transplant. In DNA form, the CDR3 reads TGTGCCAGCAGCCAAATCAATGAGCAGTTCTTC. This gives the protein CASSQINEQFF.